The 25 T cell receptor beta chains below come from one sample, sequenced in a study of early T cells in non-severe SARS-CoV-2 infection (dated by TCRdb to the early 2020s). The library was produced with 5' RACE. TCRdb lists the instrument as NextSeq 500. TCRdb trimmed public reads at Q25 via fastp, called clones via MiXCR and kept in-frame beta chains. Duplicate CDR3 protein sequences are folded into a single record with the most common DNA and genes. This sample has 20,000 to 30,000 distinct CDR3 sequences in its table, and about 4.5% of those were observed once. The ten largest clones add up to 15% to 18% of the sample. The sequencing input was whole blood. The receptors stem from an adult who was a healthcare worker with PCR-confirmed SARS-CoV-2 infection or an uninfected control (not recorded which).

This clonotype was found a few times. The DNA of the CDR3 is TGTGCCAGCAGCCCCACCCCCGACACCGGGGAGCTGTTTTTT. Amino acids: CASSPTPDTGELFF. The chain carries TRBV7-3 and TRBJ2-2; D is unresolved. CDR1 is SGHTA and CDR2 is FQGTGA in the germline V gene. Trimming took off 5 bases at V and 3 bases at J, with 10 bases between the two ends. The CDR3 is 14 residues long.

This clonotype was seen at least ten times. The chain combines TRBV7-2 with TRBJ2-4; tentative D call: TRBD2 (6 bases). Trimming cost V 5 bases and J 8 bases, with 22 bases left between them. Germline V gene lookup returns CDR1 SGHTA and CDR2 FQGNSA. The CDR3 consists of 16 residues. The CDR3 coding sequence is TGTGCCAGCAGCCGTAACCCTTCCGGGAGAAAAGACATTCAGTACTTC. Encoded protein: CASSRNPSGRKDIQYF.

This clonotype was observed many times. The V call is TRBV20-1, the J call TRBJ2-7; D may be TRBD1 (5 bases). Germline CDR1 and CDR2: DFQATT and SNEGSKA (reference sequence). This CDR3 spans 13 amino acids. Trimming cost V 4 bases and J 2 bases, with 12 bases left between them. In nucleotides, the CDR3 is TGCAGTGCTACCATGACAGAGACCTACGAGCAGTACTTC. It codes for CSATMTETYEQYF.

Comment on this clonotype: This may be a read error, as it is one base from a much larger clone. V is TRBV4-2 and J is TRBJ1-1; D perhaps matches TRBD1 (6 bases). Looked up from germline, CDR1 is LGHNA and CDR2 is YNFKEQ. This CDR3 is built from 13 residues. CDR3: CVSSPAGETEAFF. DNA of the CDR3: TGTGTCAGCAGCCCGGCAGGGGAGACTGAAGCTTTCTTT.

This clonotype has a count of ten or more. The genes are TRBV29-1 and TRBJ2-5; D is uncertain. Germline CDR1 is SQVTM and CDR2 is ANQGSEA. Trimming took 6 bases from V and 0 from J, leaving 14 bases between them. This CDR3 has 14 residues. CDR3 region: CSVPSRADQETQYF. The CDR3 coding sequence is TGCAGCGTCCCCTCAAGGGCGGACCAAGAGACCCAGTACTTC.

As regards this clonotype: One junction end disagrees with the germline gene, perhaps due to a read error. The V call is TRBV20-1, the J call TRBJ2-3; the match to TRBD1 covers 9 bases. The germline gives CDR1 DFQATT, CDR2 SNEGSKA (reference sequence). The CDR3 is 15 residues long. The CDR3 spells CSAPWDREITDTKYF. The DNA of the CDR3 is TGCAGTGCTCCTTGGGACAGGGAAATCACAGATACGAAGTATTTT.

Ten or more counts support this clonotype. The chain combines TRBV6-1 with TRBJ1-6; 8 bases align to TRBD1. This CDR3 is built from 13 residues. Germline-derived CDR1 and CDR2 are MNHNS and SASEGT. After removal of 6 bases from V and 11 bases from J, the junction contained 6 bases not matched to a gene. CDR3 residues: CASRRTGRTPLHF. The CDR3 nucleotides are TGTGCCAGCAGGCGGACAGGGAGAACACCCCTCCACTTT.

This chain uses TRBV7-2 with TRBJ2-2; D gene uncertain. The V end was cut by 3 bases, the J end by 3 bases, with 11 bases between. This CDR3 has 15 residues. In germline, CDR1 is SGHTA, CDR2 FQGNSA. The CDR3 loop is CASSFWVSDTGELFF. Here the CDR3 DNA reads TGTGCCAGCAGCTTTTGGGTCTCGGACACCGGGGAGCTGTTTTTT. The full variable domain, completed using reference TRBV7-2 and TRBJ2-2, is GAGVSQSPSNKVTEKGKDVELRCDPISGHTALYWYRQSLGQGLEFLIYFQGNSAPDKSGLPSDRFSAERTGGSVSTLTIQRTQQEDSAVYLCASSFWVSDTGELFFGEGSRLTVL.

This clonotype was recorded many times. V and J are TRBV24-1 and TRBJ1-2, with 9 nucleotides matching TRBD1. Germline V gene lookup returns CDR1 KGHDR and CDR2 SFDVKD. After removal of 9 bases from V and 7 bases from J, the junction contained 5 bases not matched to a gene. This CDR3 contains 12 residues. The CDR3 DNA is TGTGCCACCCGCCCGACAGGGGGTGGCTACACCTTC. Its protein product is CATRPTGGGYTF.

This clonotype was seen repeatedly, ten times or more. This chain connects TRBV7-3 to TRBJ2-1, with TRBD2 identical over 11 bases. The V gene end was trimmed by 2 bases and the J gene end by 6 bases; junction bases not matched to a gene: 0. CDR1 and CDR2 from the germline V gene are SGHTA and FQGTGA. The CDR3 runs to 14 residues. This CDR3 is CASSLLAGGNEQFF. For the CDR3, the DNA is TGTGCCAGCAGCTTACTAGCGGGGGGCAATGAGCAGTTCTTC.

Only a few counts were recorded for this clonotype. The CDR3, as DNA: TGTGCCAGCAGGCGAAGCGGGGGGGCCGTTAATGAGCAGTTCTTC. Amino acid sequence: CASRRSGGAVNEQFF. V is TRBV6-5 and J is TRBJ2-1; 10 nucleotides align to TRBD2. The germline CDR1 and CDR2 sequences are MNHEY and SVGAGI. This CDR3 has 15 amino acids. With 6 bases clipped from V and 7 bases from J, the junction kept 9 bases outside the gene matches.

This clonotype came up many times. The chain joins TRBV9 to TRBJ2-3, with unresolved D. Germline values: CDR1 SGDLS, CDR2 YYNGEE. Trimming left V 0 bases short and J 3 bases short, with 8 bases between. The CDR3 has 14 residues. This chain's CDR3 is CASSVELPTDTQYF. CDR3 bases: TGTGCCAGCAGCGTAGAACTGCCTACAGATACGCAGTATTTT.

The chain combines TRBV2 with TRBJ2-5; possible D gene TRBD2, 6 bases. This CDR3 is built from 14 residues. V lost 5 bases, J lost 5 bases, and 15 bases lay in between. The germline CDR1 and CDR2 sequences are SNHLY and FYNNEI. CDR3 loop: CASSYNWDSETQYF. The CDR3 DNA reads as TGTGCCAGCAGTTACAACTGGGACTCTGAGACCCAGTACTTC.

This clonotype was counted at least ten times. The CDR3 sequence is CASSGRTGVASTDTQYF. In DNA form, the CDR3 reads TGTGCCAGCAGCGGGAGAACAGGGGTGGCCAGCACAGATACGCAGTATTTT. The V call is TRBV7-2, the J call TRBJ2-3; TRBD1 matches at 7 bases. The CDR3 loop spans 17 amino acids. V shed 5 bases and J 0 bases; nucleotides not matched to a gene: 11. The germline CDR1 and CDR2 sequences are SGHTA and FQGNSA.

This clonotype was seen ten or more times. The chain has TRBV5-1 and TRBJ1-1; D is ambiguous. The V gene's germline CDR1 is SGHRS and CDR2 YFSETQ. The CDR3 extends over 14 amino acids. The germline V and J ends were trimmed by 4 bases and 1 base, with 11 bases remaining between them. The DNA of the CDR3 is TGCGCCAGCAGCCAAGACGGGCCGAACACTGAAGCTTTCTTT. Amino acid sequence: CASSQDGPNTEAFF.

There are many counts of this clonotype. The chain joins TRBV7-9 to TRBJ1-2, with unresolved D. CDR1 and CDR2 from the germline V gene are SEHNR and FQNEAQ (reference sequence). Between the trimmed V and J ends, which lost 1 base and 8 bases, there was a span of 14 bases. The CDR3 runs 14 residues. The CDR3 sequence is CASSLGLVSRGYTF. DNA for the CDR3: TGTGCCAGCAGCTTAGGCTTAGTGAGCCGCGGCTACACCTTC.

This clonotype was recorded many times. The rearrangement joins TRBV14 to TRBJ2-3, with D unresolved. The length of the CDR3 is 14 residues. Trimming cost V 2 bases and J 3 bases, with 9 bases left between them. Germline V gene lookup returns CDR1 SGHDN and CDR2 FVKESK. The CDR3 reads CASSQRTTTDTQYF. The CDR3, as DNA: TGTGCCAGCAGCCAAAGGACCACTACAGATACGCAGTATTTT.

Within the sample, this clonotype is medium-sized (0.01 to 0.1%). The rearrangement links TRBV11-2 to TRBJ2-1; D not certain. The CDR3 covers 11 residues. Germline V gene sequence: CDR1 SGHAT, CDR2 FQNNGV. The V end lost 5 bases, the J end lost 10 bases, and 9 bases lay between the germline ends. Here the CDR3 reads CASSQGAEQFF. The DNA for the CDR3 is TGTGCCAGCAGCCAAGGCGCGGAGCAGTTCTTC.

This chain uses TRBV6-6 with TRBJ2-3, with TRBD1 identical over 9 bases. The germline gives CDR1 MNHNY, CDR2 SVGAGI (reference sequence). CDR3 length equals 16 residues. With 5 bases clipped from V and 4 bases from J, the junction kept 10 bases outside the gene matches. CDR3 in DNA: TGTGCCAGCAGTCCTACTCGACAGGGGGTGGCAGATACGCAGTATTTT. Translated: CASSPTRQGVADTQYF.

This clonotype has at least ten counts. The J gene is TRBJ2-4, the V gene TRBV29-1, with 8 bases that match TRBD1. Germline-derived CDR1 and CDR2 are SQVTM and ANQGSEA. Trimming took 6 bases from V and 5 from J; bases not matched to a gene: 6. This CDR3 contains 13 residues. In nucleotides, the CDR3 is TGCAGCGTGGCCCCGGACAGGGAAAACATTCAGTACTTC. It codes for CSVAPDRENIQYF.

This clonotype came up many times. The chain combines TRBV20-1 with TRBJ1-1; D not certain. V shed 0 bases and J shed 5 bases, with 4 bases lying between them. The length of the CDR3 is 11 residues. Germline CDR1 DFQATT, CDR2 SNEGSKA (reference sequence). CDR3 in amino acids: CSAREVTEAFF. CDR3 nucleotide sequence: TGCAGTGCTAGAGAGGTAACTGAAGCTTTCTTT.

The sample holds many counts of this clonotype. The genes are TRBV20-1 and TRBJ1-6; D gene uncertain. Trimming left V 3 bases short and J 0 bases short, with 12 bases between. Germline CDR1 is DFQATT and CDR2 is SNEGSKA (reference sequence). CDR3 length: 16 residues. The CDR3 coding sequence is TGCAGTGCTAGTATATCCGCAAGCTCCTATAATTCACCCCTCCACTTT. This sequence encodes CSASISASSYNSPLHF.

This clonotype appeared many times. The V gene is TRBV7-2, the J gene TRBJ2-7; D is perhaps TRBD1 or TRBD2 (5 bases each). Germline CDR1 reads SGHTA; CDR2 reads FQGNSA. Trimming removed 0 bases at V and 6 bases at J, with 12 bases between. The CDR3 totals 14 residues. The CDR3 protein is CASSLATGPGEQYF. DNA of the CDR3: TGTGCCAGCAGCTTAGCTACGGGGCCTGGCGAGCAGTACTTC. The whole variable domain, filled in from reference TRBV7-2 and TRBJ2-7, reads GAGVSQSPSNKVTEKGKDVELRCDPISGHTALYWYRQSLGQGLEFLIYFQGNSAPDKSGLPSDRFSAERTGGSVSTLTIQRTQQEDSAVYLCASSLATGPGEQYFGPGTRLTVT.

This clonotype was recorded many times. V usage is TRBV12-3 or TRBV12-4 and J usage is TRBJ1-6; the D gene is possibly TRBD1 (6 bases). CDR3 length: 14 residues. V shed 7 bases and J shed 7 bases, with 14 bases lying between them. The CDR3 region is CASTLQGSNSPLHF. In DNA form, the CDR3 reads TGTGCCAGCACCCTACAGGGTTCGAATTCACCCCTCCACTTT.

In its sample, this clonotype was seen many times. A junction boundary mismatches the germline segment, possibly from a read error. This chain links TRBV7-7 with TRBJ2-2; D is unclear. CDR3 size: 13 residues. Germline V CDR1 and CDR2: SSHAT, FNYEAQ (reference sequence). The CDR3 loop is CASSYGSPGELFF. The CDR3 bases are TGTGCTAGCAGCTACGGCAGCCCCGGGGAGCTGTTTTTT.